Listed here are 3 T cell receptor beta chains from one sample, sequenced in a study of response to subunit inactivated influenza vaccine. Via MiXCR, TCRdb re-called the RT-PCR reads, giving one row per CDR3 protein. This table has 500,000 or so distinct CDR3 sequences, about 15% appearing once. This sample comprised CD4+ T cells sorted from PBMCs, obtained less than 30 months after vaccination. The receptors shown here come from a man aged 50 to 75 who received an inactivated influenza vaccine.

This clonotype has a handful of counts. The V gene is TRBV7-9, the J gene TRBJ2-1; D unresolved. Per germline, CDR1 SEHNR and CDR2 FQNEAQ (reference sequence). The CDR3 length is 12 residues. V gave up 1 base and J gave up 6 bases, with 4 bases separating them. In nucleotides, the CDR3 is TGTGCCAGCAGCTTAGTAAGCAATGAGCAGTTCTTC. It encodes CASSLVSNEQFF. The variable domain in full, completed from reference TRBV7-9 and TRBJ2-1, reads DTGVSQNPRHKITKRGQNVTFRCDPISEHNRLYWYRQTLGQGPEFLTYFQNEAQLEKSRLLSDRFSAERPKGSFSTLEIQRTEQGDSAMYLCASSLVSNEQFFGPGTRLTVL.

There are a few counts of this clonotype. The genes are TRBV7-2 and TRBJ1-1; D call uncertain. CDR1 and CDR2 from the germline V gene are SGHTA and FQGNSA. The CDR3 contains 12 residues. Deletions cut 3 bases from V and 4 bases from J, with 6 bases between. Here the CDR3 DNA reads TGTGCCAGCAGCTTGTTGCTCACTGAAGCTTTCTTT. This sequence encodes CASSLLLTEAFF.

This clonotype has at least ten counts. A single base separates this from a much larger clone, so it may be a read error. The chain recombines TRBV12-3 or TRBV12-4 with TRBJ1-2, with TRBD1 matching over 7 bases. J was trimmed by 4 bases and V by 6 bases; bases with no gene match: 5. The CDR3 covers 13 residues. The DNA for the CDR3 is TGTGCCAGCAGCCCGGACAGGAGCTATGGCTACACCTTC. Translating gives CASSPDRSYGYTF.